Following are 31 T cell receptor beta chains from one sample sequenced in a study of T cells in Graves' hyperthyroidism and ophthalmopathy. The source material, RNA transcripts, was used to amplify TCR beta CDR3 regions. An initial round of RT-PCR targeting the TCR CDR3 relied on the HTBI primer set. Via MiXCR, TCRdb re-called the multiplex PCR reads, giving one row per CDR3 protein. The table includes about 700,000 distinct CDR3 sequences, roughly 15% detected once. Sequenced material: blood. These receptors came from a woman aged 18-30 years with Graves' hyperthyroidism.

The chain uses TRBV6-1 and TRBJ2-7; the D gene is possibly TRBD2 (5 bases). CDR1 and CDR2 (germline): MNHNS, SASEGT. The CDR3 is made up of 13 amino acids. Between the trimmed V and J ends, which lost 7 bases and 6 bases, there was a span of 16 bases. This CDR3 is CASTTGVSSEQYF. CDR3 coding DNA: TGTGCCAGCACCACCGGGGTCTCTTCCGAGCAGTACTTC.

This clonotype occurred many times. The V and J genes are TRBV15 and TRBJ2-1; possibly TRBD1 for D (5 bases). CDR3 size: 17 residues. The germline V gene has CDR1 LNHNV and CDR2 YYDKDF (reference sequence). The V gene lost 0 bases and the J gene lost 4 bases, with 16 bases spanning the gap. The CDR3 bases are TGTGCCACCAGCAGAGAGAAGGGGTCACCGGGTTACAATGAGCAGTTCTTC. Protein: CATSREKGSPGYNEQFF.

This clonotype has a count of ten or more. V gene TRBV11-3 combines with J gene TRBJ2-4; 12 nucleotides line up with TRBD2. Trimming took 3 bases from V and 8 from J; bases not matched to a gene: 8. This CDR3 has 16 amino acids. Germline V gives CDR1 SGHNT, CDR2 YENEEA. The CDR3 sequence is CASSFSLAGGPHIQYF. Here the CDR3 DNA reads TGTGCCAGCAGCTTTTCGCTAGCGGGAGGGCCACACATTCAGTACTTC.

The V and J genes are TRBV5-1 and TRBJ1-3, with TRBD1 as a possible D gene (5 bases). CDR1 is SGHRS and CDR2 is YFSETQ in the germline V gene. The length of the CDR3 is 15 residues. With 3 bases removed from V and 4 bases from J, the gap between germline ends came to 14 bases. CDR3 sequence (DNA): TGCGCCAGCAGCTGGGGGTCAGGTCGCGGAAACACCATATATTTT. This encodes CASSWGSGRGNTIYF.

The sample holds many counts of this clonotype. The chain links TRBV6-1 to TRBJ1-3; D remains unclear. There are 14 residues in the CDR3. With 4 bases removed from V and 0 bases from J, the gap between germline ends came to 7 bases. Germline V gene lookup returns CDR1 MNHNS and CDR2 SASEGT. Here the CDR3 reads CASSAFRSGNTIYF. CDR3 in DNA: TGTGCCAGCAGTGCGTTCCGCTCTGGAAACACCATATATTTT.

This clonotype was counted between two and nine times. This CDR3 is CASSRQGKGSNEQFF. The DNA for the CDR3 is TGTGCCAGCAGTCGACAGGGCAAGGGGTCCAATGAGCAGTTCTTC. V is TRBV14 and J is TRBJ2-1, with 7 nucleotides matching TRBD1. This CDR3 comprises 15 residues. The ends lost 6 bases at V and 6 bases at J; junction bases unmatched: 11. Germline assignment: CDR1 SGHDN and CDR2 FVKESK. The full variable domain, rest sourced from reference TRBV14 and TRBJ2-1, is EAGVTQFPSHSVIEKGQTVTLRCDPISGHDNLYWYRRVMGKEIKFLLHFVKESKQDESGMPNNRFLAERTGGTYSTLKVQPAELEDSGVYFCASSRQGKGSNEQFFGPGTRLTVL.

The chain uses TRBV7-2 and TRBJ2-6; D possibly corresponds to TRBD1 (5 bases). CDR3 length: 17 residues. Germline V gives CDR1 SGHTA, CDR2 FQGNSA. Trimming stripped 6 bases from V and 0 bases from J, with 15 bases between. The CDR3 DNA reads as TGTGCCAGCAGTTCATTAGGGGTGCTCTCTGGGGCCAACGTCCTGACTTTC. Its translation is CASSSLGVLSGANVLTF.

This clonotype has a count of ten or more. The chain has TRBV28 and TRBJ2-7; TRBD2 might be the D (5 bases). V gave up 7 bases and J gave up 6 bases, with 16 bases separating them. The CDR3 length is 13 residues. Germline V gene sequence: CDR1 MDHEN, CDR2 SYDVKM. The CDR3: CASNRSPRGEQYF. The CDR3 coding sequence is TGTGCCAGCAATCGCTCCCCCCGGGGCGAGCAGTACTTC.

The V gene is TRBV19, the J gene TRBJ2-7; no definite D call. V lost 6 bases to trimming and J lost 3 bases, with 18 bases between them. This CDR3 region has 15 residues. Germline CDR1 and CDR2: LNHDA and SQIVND (reference sequence). DNA of the CDR3: TGTGCCAGTAGCCTCAGAACATCTTCAATCTACGAGCAGTACTTC. Residues: CASSLRTSSIYEQYF. The full variable domain, with the rest looked up from reference TRBV19 and TRBJ2-7, is DGGITQSPKYLFRKEGQNVTLSCEQNLNHDAMYWYRQDPGQGLRLIYYSQIVNDFQKGDIAEGYSVSREKKESFPLTVTSAQKNPTAFYLCASSLRTSSIYEQYFGPGTRLTVT.

In its sample, this clonotype was seen a few times. The rearrangement uses TRBV6-2 or TRBV6-3 and TRBJ2-1; D is ambiguous. V shed 3 bases and J shed 9 bases, with 12 bases lying between them. This CDR3 has 13 residues. The germline CDR1 and CDR2 sequences are MNHEY and SVGEGT. CDR3 DNA sequence: TGTGCCAGCAGTTATAGGTTTTTGAGTGAGCAGTTCTTC. It encodes CASSYRFLSEQFF.

This clonotype was counted ten times or more. The gene calls are TRBV11-3 and TRBJ1-2; D is undetermined. V was cut by 3 bases and J by 0 bases, with 11 bases left in between. The CDR3 has 15 residues. CDR1 and CDR2 from the germline V gene are SGHNT and YENEEA. This CDR3 reads CASSLKGLANYGYTF. In DNA, the CDR3 is TGTGCCAGCAGCTTGAAAGGCCTTGCTAACTATGGCTACACCTTC. The full variable domain, its missing parts supplied by reference TRBV11-3 and TRBJ1-2, is EAGVVQSPRYKIIEKKQPVAFWCNPISGHNTLYWYLQNLGQGPELLIRYENEEAVDDSQLPKDRFSAERLKGVDSTLKIQPAELGDSAVYLCASSLKGLANYGYTFGSGTRLTVV.

This clonotype was detected ten times or more. The chain combines TRBV20-1 with TRBJ1-1; D is unresolved. Trimming removed 7 bases from V and 7 bases from J, with 10 bases in between. The V gene's germline CDR1 is DFQATT and CDR2 SNEGSKA (reference sequence). The CDR3 extends over 10 amino acids. The CDR3 region is CSVMTHEAFF. DNA of the CDR3: TGCAGTGTTATGACTCATGAAGCTTTCTTT.

This clonotype was seen ten or more times. This chain joins TRBV18 and TRBJ2-7; 9 bases line up with TRBD2. J gave up 7 bases and V 4 bases, and 11 bases lay outside the gene matches. This CDR3 comprises 15 residues. The germline gives CDR1 KGHSH, CDR2 LQKENI. The DNA of the CDR3 is TGTGCCAGCTCACGTCGACTAGCGGATGAGTTTGAGCAGTACTTC. The encoded protein is CASSRRLADEFEQYF.

The table lists this clonotype with many counts. The V call is TRBV11-2, the J call TRBJ1-5; D is undetermined. Trimming took off 5 bases at V and 0 bases at J, with 11 bases between the two ends. There are 15 residues in the CDR3. Germline CDR1 is SGHAT and CDR2 is FQNNGV. CDR3 nucleotide sequence: TGTGCCAGCAGCCCGAGTGGTAATAGCAATCAGCCCCAGCATTTT. Translating gives CASSPSGNSNQPQHF.

This clonotype was seen many times. The chain couples TRBV28 to TRBJ2-4; D remains ambiguous. The V end was cut by 2 bases, the J end by 3 bases, with 20 bases between. The CDR3 sequence is 18 residues long. Per germline, CDR1 MDHEN and CDR2 SYDVKM. The CDR3 DNA sequence: TGTGCCAGCAGTTTAAAGTTCTACCGACCCTTGGGCAAAAACATTCAGTACTTC. Protein sequence: CASSLKFYRPLGKNIQYF.

This clonotype was found many times. The rearrangement links TRBV11-3 to TRBJ2-1; TRBD2 is a possible D gene (5 bases). The CDR3 contains 16 residues. Per the germline V gene, CDR1 is SGHNT and CDR2 is YENEEA. V was trimmed by 1 base and J by 3 bases, leaving 13 bases between them. CDR3 region: CASSLVWGAVYNEQFF. CDR3 in DNA: TGTGCCAGCAGCTTAGTATGGGGAGCTGTCTACAATGAGCAGTTCTTC.

This chain joins TRBV10-3 and TRBJ2-5, with D uncertain. Germline CDR1 is ENHRY and CDR2 is SYGVKD. Trimming pared 3 bases from V and 5 bases from J, leaving 10 bases between. CDR3 size: 13 residues. CDR3: CAISEGLGETQYF. In DNA, the CDR3 is TGTGCCATCAGTGAAGGCCTCGGCGAGACCCAGTACTTC.

In its sample, this clonotype was seen a few times. J is TRBJ2-7 and V is TRBV15; D is undetermined. CDR1 LNHNV and CDR2 YYDKDF come from the germline V gene (reference sequence). This CDR3 region has 16 residues. Trimming took off 5 bases at V and 3 bases at J, with 20 bases between the two ends. The DNA for the CDR3 is TGTGCCACCAGCCCCCGAGGAGTCGTTGGAGACTACGAGCAGTACTTC. Translating it yields CATSPRGVVGDYEQYF.

As to this clonotype: Because the CDR3 is missing its conserved closing phenylalanine or tryptophan, this is likely a read error. The chain combines TRBV6-1 with TRBJ2-5; D uncertain. Germline V gene data show CDR1 as MNHNS and CDR2 as SASEGT. The CDR3 has 14 amino acids. The V gene lost 7 bases and the J gene lost 1 base, with 13 bases spanning the gap. The CDR3 DNA reads TGTGCCAGCACCTTTAAACCATTCCAAGAGACCCAGTACCTC. Translated, it gives CASTFKPFQETQYL.

The chain couples TRBV20-1 to TRBJ2-5; TRBD2 aligns across 7 bases. Germline V CDR1 and CDR2: DFQATT, SNEGSKA (reference sequence). V shed 3 bases and J 7 bases; nucleotides not matched to a gene: 11. There are 14 residues in the CDR3. The CDR3 sequence is CSASPTGREGTQYF. The CDR3 region has the DNA TGCAGTGCTAGTCCCACGGGCAGGGAGGGGACCCAGTACTTC.

In its sample, this clonotype was seen many times. This sequence joins TRBV20-1 and TRBJ2-1; 8 bases are a match to TRBD2. Germline V gene lookup returns CDR1 DFQATT and CDR2 SNEGSKA (reference sequence). The CDR3 length is 16 residues. V shed 6 bases, J shed 4 bases, and the junction held 14 bases outside the gene matches. The CDR3 nucleotides are TGCAGTGCCCGTACACGGGGACTAGAACGTTACAATGAGCAGTTCTTC. Its protein is CSARTRGLERYNEQFF.

This clonotype has just a few counts. V is TRBV12-3 or TRBV12-4 and J is TRBJ2-6; D is undetermined. The CDR3 consists of 18 residues. V shed 3 bases and J shed 1 base, with 16 bases lying between them. CDR3 amino acids: CASSLESRTRSGANVLTF. As DNA, the CDR3 is TGTGCCAGCAGTTTGGAATCCCGGACGCGGTCTGGGGCCAACGTCCTGACTTTC.

The table lists this clonotype with many counts. This chain connects TRBV30 to TRBJ1-1, with D hard to call. The CDR3 runs 10 residues. Looked up from germline, CDR1 is GTSNPN and CDR2 is SVGIG (reference sequence). DNA of the CDR3: TGTGCTATCGGAGACACTGAAGCTTTCTTT. It specifies CAIGDTEAFF.

This clonotype was observed many times. This rearrangement joins TRBV28 to TRBJ2-1, with D possibly TRBD1 on 6 matching bases. Germline CDR1 and CDR2: MDHEN and SYDVKM. The CDR3 is made up of 16 amino acids. The ends were cut back, 7 bases at V and 6 bases at J, with 22 bases in the middle. The CDR3 sequence: CASTPIRDTHFNEQFF. The CDR3 DNA is TGTGCCAGCACCCCAATCAGGGACACGCATTTCAATGAGCAGTTCTTC.

This clonotype appeared many times. The J gene is TRBJ1-5, the V gene TRBV20-1; 8 bases are a match to TRBD1. Per the germline V gene, CDR1 is DFQATT and CDR2 is SNEGSKA (reference sequence). CDR3 length equals 18 residues. Trimming took 8 bases from V and 6 from J; bases not matched to a gene: 24. In DNA form, the CDR3 reads TGCAGTACTGGATCCGGGACAGGTGTTTCTAGTTCTCTTCAGCCCCAGCATTTT. Its protein is CSTGSGTGVSSSLQPQHF.

This chain joins TRBV7-3 and TRBJ2-2, with TRBD2 identical over 14 bases. The CDR3 length is 18 residues. J gave up 4 bases and V 5 bases, and 9 bases lay outside the gene matches. The germline CDR1 and CDR2 sequences are SGHTA and FQGTGA. CDR3 residues: CASSPGLAGVRGTGELFF. The CDR3 coding sequence is TGTGCCAGCAGCCCGGGACTAGCGGGAGTACGTGGCACCGGGGAGCTGTTTTTT.

At least ten counts were recorded for this clonotype. The chain is built from TRBV3-1 and TRBJ2-3, with D possibly being TRBD1 (5 bases). Germline V lookup: CDR1 LGHDT, CDR2 YNNKEL (reference sequence). This CDR3 spans 14 amino acids. Trimming removed 5 bases at V and 2 bases at J, with 11 bases between. Here the CDR3 DNA reads TGTGCCAGCAGCGTCCGGACAAACACAGATACGCAGTATTTT. It yields the protein CASSVRTNTDTQYF.

This clonotype occurred many times. The chain couples TRBV12-3 or TRBV12-4 to TRBJ2-2; D is possibly TRBD2 (6 bases). The V end was cut by 3 bases, the J end by 6 bases, with 11 bases between. CDR3 length equals 14 residues. In DNA, the CDR3 is TGTGCCAGCAGTTTGAGCTGGGACTCCGGGGAGCTGTTTTTT. The encoded protein is CASSLSWDSGELFF.

This chain uses TRBV4-1 with TRBJ1-5; 7 bases map to TRBD1. CDR3 length: 17 amino acids. The germline V gene encodes CDR1 MGHRA and CDR2 YSYEKL. V dropped 1 base and J dropped 4; count of bases not matched to a gene: 10. CDR3 loop: CASSQVPDRALNQPQHF. The CDR3 DNA is TGCGCCAGCAGCCAAGTCCCCGACAGGGCTTTAAATCAGCCCCAGCATTTT.

CDR3 bases: TGTGCCAGCAGCTTTGGACAGGGCCATTCGAAAAACATTCAGTACTTC. The encoded protein is CASSFGQGHSKNIQYF. The chain couples TRBV7-9 to TRBJ2-4; 8 bases align to TRBD1. Germline CDR1 is SEHNR and CDR2 is FQNEAQ (reference sequence). The CDR3 has 16 amino acids. V dropped 3 bases and J dropped 4; count of bases not matched to a gene: 8.

There are a few counts of this clonotype. The V call is TRBV10-3, the J call TRBJ1-1; 10 positions agree with TRBD1. The CDR3 extends over 16 amino acids. V trimming: 3 bases; J trimming: 6 bases; junction bases outside the gene matches: 10. CDR1 and CDR2 from the germline V gene are ENHRY and SYGVKD. The CDR3 region is CAISDHLGQGEAEAFF. In DNA form, the CDR3 reads TGTGCCATCAGTGACCATTTAGGACAGGGGGAGGCTGAAGCTTTCTTT.